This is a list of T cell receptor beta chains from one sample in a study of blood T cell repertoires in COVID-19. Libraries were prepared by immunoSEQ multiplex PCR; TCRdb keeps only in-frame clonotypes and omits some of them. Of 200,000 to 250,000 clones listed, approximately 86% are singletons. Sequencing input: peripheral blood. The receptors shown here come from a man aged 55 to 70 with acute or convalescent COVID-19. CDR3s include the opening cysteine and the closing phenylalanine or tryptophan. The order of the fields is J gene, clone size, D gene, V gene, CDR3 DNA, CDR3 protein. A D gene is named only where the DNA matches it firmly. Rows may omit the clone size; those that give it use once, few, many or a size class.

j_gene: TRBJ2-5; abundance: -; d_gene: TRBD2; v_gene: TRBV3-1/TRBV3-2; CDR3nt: TGTGCCAGCAGCCAAGAAGGAGGACTAGCGGTCCAAGAGACCCAGTACTTC; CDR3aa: CASSQEGGLAVQETQYF
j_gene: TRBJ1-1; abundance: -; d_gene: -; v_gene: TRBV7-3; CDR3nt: TGTGCCAGCAGCCTCCTAGTAGACACTGAAGCTTTCTTT; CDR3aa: CASSLLVDTEAFF
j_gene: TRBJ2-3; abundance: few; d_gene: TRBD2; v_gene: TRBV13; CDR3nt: TGTGCCAGCAGCCCGGCGGCTAGCGGGGGGGCCGGGTCAGATACGCAGTATTTT; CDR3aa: CASSPAASGGAGSDTQYF
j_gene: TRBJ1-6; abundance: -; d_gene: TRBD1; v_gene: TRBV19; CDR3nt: TGTGCCAGTAGGCCCGGGACAGGGGGCGTTGCCTATAATTCACCCCTCCACTTT; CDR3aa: CASRPGTGGVAYNSPLHF
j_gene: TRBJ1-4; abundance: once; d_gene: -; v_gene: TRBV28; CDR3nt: TGTGCCAGCACCCTCCGCTACGGAAAACTGTTTTTT; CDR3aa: CASTLRYGKLFF
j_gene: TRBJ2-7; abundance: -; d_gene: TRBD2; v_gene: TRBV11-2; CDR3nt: TGTGCCAGCAGCCAGACGAGCGGGGGGGCTGGGGAGCAGTACTTC; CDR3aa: CASSQTSGGAGEQYF
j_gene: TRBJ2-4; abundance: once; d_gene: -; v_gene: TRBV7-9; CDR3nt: TGTGCCAGCAGCCCCGAGCAGAGGGTTGCCAAAAACATTCAGTACTTC; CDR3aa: CASSPEQRVAKNIQYF
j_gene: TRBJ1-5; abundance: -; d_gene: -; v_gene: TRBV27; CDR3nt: TGTGCCAGCAGTTTATTAGGTGGGCGCAATCAGCCCCAGCATTTT; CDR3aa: CASSLLGGRNQPQHF
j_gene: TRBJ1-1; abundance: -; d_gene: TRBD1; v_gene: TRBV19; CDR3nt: TGTGCCGCCACAGGGGGCAGGTTGGACGGAGTTGCTTTCTTT; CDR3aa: CAATGGRLDGVAFF
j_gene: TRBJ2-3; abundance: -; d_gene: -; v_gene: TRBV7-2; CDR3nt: TGTGCCAGCATCTTTAGCCGCTCTAGCACAGATACGCAGTATTTT; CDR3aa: CASIFSRSSTDTQYF
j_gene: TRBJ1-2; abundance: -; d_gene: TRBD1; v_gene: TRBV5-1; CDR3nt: TGCGCCAGCAGCTTGGAAGGGGGCAGTTTATATGGCTACACCTTC; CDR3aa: CASSLEGGSLYGYTF
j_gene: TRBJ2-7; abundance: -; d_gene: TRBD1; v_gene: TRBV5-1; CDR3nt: TGCGCCAGCAGCCCGGACAGGGGGTTACTCGAGCAGTACTTC; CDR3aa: CASSPDRGLLEQYF
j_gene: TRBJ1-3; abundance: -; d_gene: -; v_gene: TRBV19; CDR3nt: TGTGCCAGTAGTATTTACCTGAGCAACACCATATATTTT; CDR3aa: CASSIYLSNTIYF
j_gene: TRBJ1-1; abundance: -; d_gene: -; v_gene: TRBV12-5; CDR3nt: TGTGCTAGTGGTTTGGTTGTAACGGGGAGGGACACTGAAGCTTTCTTT; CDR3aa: CASGLVVTGRDTEAFF
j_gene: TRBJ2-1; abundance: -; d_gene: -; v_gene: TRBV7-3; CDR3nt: TGTGCCAGCAGCCGAGACAGATCCTACAATGAGCAGTTCTTC; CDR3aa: CASSRDRSYNEQFF
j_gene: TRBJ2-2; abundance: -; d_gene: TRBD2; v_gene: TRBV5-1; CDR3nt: TGCGCCAGCAGCTTGCTGGGCGGGGGCACCGGGGAGCTGTTTTTT; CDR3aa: CASSLLGGGTGELFF
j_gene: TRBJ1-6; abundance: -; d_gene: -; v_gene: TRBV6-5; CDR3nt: TGTGCCAGCAGGCCCCGGGGAGGGGAAAGGTCACCCCTCCACTTT; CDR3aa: CASRPRGGERSPLHF